The T cell receptor (beta chain) described here comes from a study of blood T cell repertoires in COVID-19. Repertoires were generated with immunoSEQ multiplex PCR, while TCRdb's copy carries only in-frame clones and drops some. The sample has 450,000 to 500,000 clones; 70% to 90% are singletons. Losses at the gene ends were 2 bases for V and 2 bases for J; bases not matched to a gene: 4. This CDR3 spans 15 amino acids. The germline CDR1 and CDR2 sequences are WNHNN and SYGVQD (reference sequence). This clone was observed once. This sequence joins TRBV10-1 and TRBJ1-1, with 8 positions matching TRBD1. This TCR was sampled from an older woman who had recovered from COVID-19. The source material was PBMCs or T cells enriched from blood (not recorded which). The CDR3 is CASSERGQANTEAFF. The CDR3 coding sequence is TGCGCCAGCAGTGAGCGGGGACAGGCAAACACTGAAGCTTTCTTT.